The 28 T cell receptor beta chains listed next were all sequenced from one sample in a study of T cells in localized non-small cell lung cancer. Profiling relied on immunoSEQ multiplex PCR, and the TCRdb table lists in-frame clones only, not all of them. The sample includes about 82,000 clones, around 82% of them seen just once. The starting material was PBMCs, obtained before any cancer treatment. These receptors were collected from a man aged 35-75 years with stage II squamous cell lung carcinoma.

The CDR3 DNA reads as TGTGCCACCAGTCCAAGACAAGGGATCACAGATACGCAGTATTTT. Amino acid sequence: CATSPRQGITDTQYF. The chain uses TRBV15 and TRBJ2-3; D is uncertain. CDR1 LNHNV and CDR2 YYDKDF come from the germline V gene (reference sequence). The CDR3 has 15 amino acids. With 6 bases removed from V and 2 bases from J, the gap between germline ends came to 15 bases.

The chain carries TRBV7-2 and TRBJ2-2, with D unclear. Trimming pared 3 bases from V and 5 bases from J, leaving 16 bases between. This CDR3 comprises 16 residues. Germline CDR1 is SGHTA and CDR2 is FQGNSA. CDR3 residues: CASSLPSRLITGELFF. The CDR3 DNA reads TGTGCCAGCAGCTTGCCTTCCCGCCTAATTACCGGGGAGCTGTTTTTT.

This rearrangement joins TRBV4-1 to TRBJ2-3; D call uncertain. This CDR3 has 11 residues. The germline gives CDR1 MGHRA, CDR2 YSYEKL. Trimming took off 3 bases at V and 6 bases at J, with 4 bases between the two ends. As DNA, the CDR3 is TGCGCCAGCAGCCATGGGGATACGCAGTATTTT. This translates into CASSHGDTQYF.

The chain couples TRBV7-9 to TRBJ1-6, with 10 positions matching TRBD1. The CDR3 runs to 16 residues. Germline CDR1 is SEHNR and CDR2 is FQNEAQ (reference sequence). Losses at the gene ends were 6 bases for V and 8 bases for J; bases not matched to a gene: 10. CDR3: CASSLYRQGAHSPLHF. The CDR3 bases are TGTGCCAGCAGTTTATATCGACAGGGGGCTCATTCACCCCTCCACTTT.

This chain links TRBV2 with TRBJ1-2; D is unresolved. The CDR3 extends over 12 amino acids. CDR1 is SNHLY and CDR2 is FYNNEI in the germline V gene. V lost 5 bases, J lost 4 bases, and 8 bases lay in between. The CDR3 here is CASSSFFYGYTF. The CDR3 nucleotides are TGTGCCAGCAGTTCTTTCTTCTATGGCTACACCTTC. The full variable domain, completed using reference TRBV2 and TRBJ1-2, is EPEVTQTPSHQVTQMGQEVILRCVPISNHLYFYWYRQILGQKVEFLVSFYNNEISEKSEIFDDQFSVERPDGSNFTLKIRSTKLEDSAMYFCASSSFFYGYTFGSGTRLTVV.

This sequence joins TRBV5-1 and TRBJ2-3; D perhaps matches TRBD1 (6 bases). This CDR3 is built from 16 residues. V lost 4 bases and J 0 bases, leaving 15 bases between the germline ends. The germline V gene has CDR1 SGHRS and CDR2 YFSETQ. The CDR3 loop is CASSTFPQGSTDTQYF. CDR3 coding DNA: TGCGCCAGCAGCACTTTCCCACAGGGAAGCACAGATACGCAGTATTTT.

The rearrangement uses TRBV7-2 and TRBJ2-1; no definite D call. Per germline, CDR1 SGHTA and CDR2 FQGNSA. The CDR3 totals 14 residues. V was clipped by 3 bases and J by 4 bases, with 10 bases between them. The CDR3 bases are TGTGCCAGCAGCTTTAGACTCGTATACAATGAGCAGTTCTTC. Residues: CASSFRLVYNEQFF.

The V call is TRBV28, the J call TRBJ2-3; no reliable D call. Germline V gene sequence: CDR1 MDHEN, CDR2 SYDVKM. This CDR3 contains 16 residues. Trimming shortened V by 4 bases and J by 2 bases, and 16 bases separated the two germline ends. Here the CDR3 reads CASSSPGSRYTDTQYF. The CDR3 DNA sequence: TGTGCCAGCAGTTCCCCAGGATCTAGGTACACAGATACGCAGTATTTT.

This sequence joins TRBV15 and TRBJ1-3, with D possibly matching TRBD1 (5 bases). CDR1 is LNHNV, CDR2 YYDKDF, per germline (reference sequence). V lost 0 bases to trimming and J lost 3 bases, with 12 bases between them. There are 16 residues in the CDR3. The chain's CDR3 is CATSRDAGTSGNTIYF. CDR3 nucleotides: TGTGCCACCAGCAGAGACGCCGGGACGAGTGGAAACACCATATATTTT.

The rearrangement uses TRBV7-8 and TRBJ1-1, with D perhaps matching TRBD1 (6 bases). CDR1 and CDR2 (germline): SGHVS, FQNEAQ. CDR3 size: 12 residues. Between the trimmed V and J ends, which lost 1 base and 11 bases, there was a span of 11 bases. CDR3 sequence reads: CASSLGGGQAFF. CDR3 DNA sequence: TGTGCCAGCAGCTTAGGCGGGGGGCAGGCTTTCTTT.

The chain combines TRBV7-9 with TRBJ2-2; perhaps TRBD2 as D (6 bases). CDR1 and CDR2 (germline): SEHNR, FQNEAQ (reference sequence). Trimming removed 6 bases at V and 8 bases at J, with 13 bases between. This CDR3 spans 13 amino acids. CDR3 sequence (DNA): TGTGCCAGCAGGACGGGGGAATCGGGGGAGCTGTTTTTT. Its translation is CASRTGESGELFF.

J is TRBJ1-3 and V is TRBV6-5; tentatively, D is TRBD1 (6 bases). The germline V gene has CDR1 MNHEY and CDR2 SVGAGI. The CDR3 runs to 15 residues. The ends were cut back, 2 bases at V and 2 bases at J, with 10 bases in the middle. The CDR3 DNA reads as TGTGCCAGCAGTTACACAGGGAAGGCTGGAAACACCATATATTTT. It translates to CASSYTGKAGNTIYF.

J is TRBJ2-7 and V is TRBV28; D unresolved. The CDR3 covers 13 residues. V lost 6 bases and J lost 0, with 9 bases in between. Germline loops: CDR1 MDHEN, CDR2 SYDVKM. The CDR3 coding sequence is TGTGCCAGCAGGGTCCCGAGCTCCTACGAGCAGTACTTC. Translated, it gives CASRVPSSYEQYF.

This chain links TRBV6-5 with TRBJ2-1; 7 bases fit TRBD2. The V segment lost 6 bases and the J segment 10 bases; nucleotides outside the gene matches: 12. The germline gives CDR1 MNHEY, CDR2 SVGAGI. This CDR3 comprises 14 residues. This CDR3 is CASSHSREEEEQFF. CDR3 in DNA: TGTGCCAGCAGCCACTCCCGGGAGGAAGAGGAGCAGTTCTTC.

The gene calls are TRBV10-3 and TRBJ2-1; 8 bases are a match to TRBD2. Germline trimming cut 2 bases from V and 5 bases from J; bases unmatched to any gene: 5. The CDR3 is 15 residues long. The germline gives CDR1 ENHRY, CDR2 SYGVKD. The CDR3, as DNA: TGTGCCATCAGTGAGATTAGCGGGGATGACAATGAGCAGTTCTTC. Protein product: CAISEISGDDNEQFF.

The V call is TRBV4-2, the J call TRBJ2-7; D uncertain. There are 14 residues in the CDR3. Germline CDR1 is LGHNA and CDR2 is YNFKEQ. V was pared by 0 bases and J by 3 bases, with 9 bases between. CDR3: CASSQDGRSYEQYF. The CDR3 DNA is TGTGCCAGCAGCCAAGACGGACGGAGCTACGAGCAGTACTTC.

This clone was detected a few times. This chain connects TRBV11-2 to TRBJ2-1, with D uncertain. V lost 2 bases to trimming and J lost 6 bases, with 5 bases between them. The CDR3 totals 12 residues. Per the germline V gene, CDR1 is SGHAT and CDR2 is FQNNGV. The CDR3 bases are TGTGCCAGCAGCTTAATTCCCAATGAGCAGTTCTTC. Its protein product is CASSLIPNEQFF.

This rearrangement joins TRBV6-5 to TRBJ1-6; possible D gene TRBD1, 5 bases. V was cut by 7 bases and J by 6 bases, with 13 bases left in between. Per germline, CDR1 MNHEY and CDR2 SVGAGI. The CDR3 runs to 14 residues. CDR3 nucleotide sequence: TGTGCCAGCAAACCCCAGGGTTCTAATTCACCCCTCCACTTT. This encodes CASKPQGSNSPLHF.

The V gene is TRBV10-3, the J gene TRBJ2-7; D is possibly TRBD2 (5 bases). V was pared by 2 bases and J by 3 bases, with 14 bases between. The germline V gene has CDR1 ENHRY and CDR2 SYGVKD. The CDR3 is made up of 15 amino acids. Here the CDR3 DNA reads TGTGCCATCAGTGAGGTAAACGGACTGAACTACGAGCAGTACTTC. This codes for CAISEVNGLNYEQYF.

The V and J genes are TRBV7-6 and TRBJ2-7; TRBD1 matches at 9 bases. CDR1 SGHVS and CDR2 FNYEAQ come from the germline V gene. The CDR3 runs 14 residues. J lost 7 bases, V lost 1 base, and 5 bases had no gene match. The CDR3 is CASSLGRTGVEQYF. The DNA of the CDR3 is TGTGCCAGCAGCTTAGGCCGGACAGGGGTTGAGCAGTACTTC. Filled out from reference TRBV7-6 and TRBJ2-7, the complete variable domain reads GAGVSQSPRYKVTKRGQDVALRCDPISGHVSLYWYRQALGQGPEFLTYFNYEAQQDKSGLPNDRFSAERPEGSISTLTIQRTEQRDSAMYRCASSLGRTGVEQYFGPGTRLTVT.

The chain uses TRBV28 and TRBJ1-2; 10 nucleotides match TRBD1. CDR1 and CDR2 from the germline V gene are MDHEN and SYDVKM. V was pared by 5 bases and J by 7 bases, with 7 bases of the junction left unmatched. The CDR3 has 14 residues. Here the CDR3 DNA reads TGTGCCAGCAGTCGAGACAGGGGGCCGGGTGGCTACACCTTC. This gives the protein CASSRDRGPGGYTF.

This clone has only one observation. The rearrangement uses TRBV5-1 and TRBJ2-5; D gene unclear. Trimming stripped 1 base from V and 3 bases from J, with 10 bases between. Germline V gives CDR1 SGHRS, CDR2 YFSETQ. CDR3 length equals 14 residues. The CDR3 DNA is TGCGCCAGCAGCTTGACCGTTCTCAAAGAGACCCAGTACTTC. Translating it yields CASSLTVLKETQYF.

V is TRBV10-3 and J is TRBJ2-7; D remains unclear. Trimming removed 7 bases from V and 5 bases from J, with 21 bases in between. Germline-derived CDR1 and CDR2 are ENHRY and SYGVKD. This CDR3 has 15 residues. The chain's CDR3 is CAIIQSQVLGNEQYF. For the CDR3, the DNA is TGTGCCATCATCCAGAGCCAGGTTTTGGGAAACGAGCAGTACTTC.

V and J are TRBV28 and TRBJ2-1; perhaps TRBD1 as D (6 bases). Germline loops: CDR1 MDHEN, CDR2 SYDVKM. Trimming removed 5 bases from V and 8 bases from J, with 19 bases in between. The CDR3 is 15 amino acids. Here the CDR3 DNA reads TGTGCCAGCAGTCCGACAGGTTTGGGGGCCCATGAGCAGTTCTTC. This sequence encodes CASSPTGLGAHEQFF.

This chain connects TRBV7-9 to TRBJ2-3, with D maybe TRBD2 (6 bases). The CDR3 is made up of 14 amino acids. Germline values: CDR1 SEHNR, CDR2 FQNEAQ (reference sequence). Deletions cut 1 base from V and 8 bases from J, with 13 bases between. The CDR3 sequence: CASSLDQGLRTQYF. As DNA, the CDR3 is TGTGCCAGCAGCTTAGACCAGGGACTGCGTACGCAGTATTTT.

The chain combines TRBV4-2 with TRBJ1-5; 7 bases are a match to TRBD1. From germline, CDR1 is LGHNA and CDR2 YNFKEQ. V dropped 4 bases and J dropped 0; count of bases not matched to a gene: 6. The CDR3 runs 16 residues. The CDR3, as DNA: TGTGCCAGCAGCCCCGGGACAGCTGATAGCAATCAGCCCCAGCATTTT. This codes for CASSPGTADSNQPQHF.

This clone has just one count. The CDR3 sequence: CATTNGGRGDTQYF. CDR3 sequence (DNA): TGTGCCACAACGAACGGAGGGCGGGGAGATACGCAGTATTTT. The chain links TRBV6-5 to TRBJ2-3, with a weak D call TRBD2 (6 bases). V dropped 10 bases and J dropped 5 bases, with 19 bases sitting between them. The germline CDR1 and CDR2 sequences are MNHEY and SVGAGI. This CDR3 region has 14 residues.

The chain links TRBV9 to TRBJ1-5; D perhaps matches TRBD1 (5 bases). Germline V gene lookup returns CDR1 SGDLS and CDR2 YYNGEE. The CDR3 length is 14 residues. Deletions cut 4 bases from V and 2 bases from J, with 10 bases between. Here the CDR3 reads CASSPQGGNQPQHF. The CDR3 DNA follows: TGTGCCAGCAGCCCGCAGGGCGGCAATCAGCCCCAGCATTTT.